One and the same sample provided the 32 T cell receptor beta chains below, sequenced in a study of OX40 agonist ivuxolimab in advanced cancers. Method: immunoSEQ multiplex PCR; TCRdb's copy keeps in-frame clones and lacks some. The sample contains around 74,000 clones, over 75% of which appear only once. The sequenced sample was CD4+ or CD8+ T cells sorted from blood, obtained in a trial of the OX40 agonist ivuxolimab. These receptor sequences come from an adult with an advanced solid tumor such as melanoma, head and neck, liver or kidney cancer.

This clone was picked up one time. The V call is TRBV29-1, the J call TRBJ1-5; a weak D match, TRBD1 (6 bases). The CDR3 is made up of 13 amino acids. Per germline, CDR1 SQVTM and CDR2 ANQGSEA. The V end was cut by 8 bases, the J end by 0 bases, with 11 bases between. The DNA for the CDR3 is TGCAGCCCTCAGGGGTCTAGCAATCAGCCCCAGCATTTT. This codes for CSPQGSSNQPQHF.

The V and J genes are TRBV7-2 and TRBJ2-3; D possibly corresponds to TRBD1 (5 bases). The CDR3 is made up of 14 amino acids. Trimming removed 5 bases from V and 2 bases from J, with 11 bases in between. From germline, CDR1 is SGHTA and CDR2 FQGNSA. The CDR3 spells CASSLGLYTDTQYF. In DNA, the CDR3 is TGTGCCAGCAGCCTGGGGCTGTACACAGATACGCAGTATTTT. Filled out from reference TRBV7-2 and TRBJ2-3, the complete variable domain reads GAGVSQSPSNKVTEKGKDVELRCDPISGHTALYWYRQSLGQGLEFLIYFQGNSAPDKSGLPSDRFSAERTGGSVSTLTIQRTQQEDSAVYLCASSLGLYTDTQYFGPGTRLTVL.

The rearrangement joins TRBV7-9 to TRBJ2-3, with D maybe TRBD1 (6 bases). V lost 4 bases to trimming and J lost 4 bases, with 15 bases between them. The CDR3 consists of 15 residues. Germline V gene data show CDR1 as SEHNR and CDR2 as FQNEAQ (reference sequence). CDR3 region: CASSSDRSGADTQYF. CDR3 sequence (DNA): TGTGCCAGCAGCTCTGACAGGTCCGGGGCAGATACGCAGTATTTT.

This clone came up a few times. J is TRBJ2-1 and V is TRBV27; D might be TRBD1 or TRBD2, each matching 5 bases. The ends were cut back, 6 bases at V and 5 bases at J, with 11 bases in the middle. The CDR3 has 13 amino acids. The V gene's germline CDR1 is MNHEY and CDR2 SMNVEV (reference sequence). This chain's CDR3 is CASSQGANNEQFF. The CDR3 DNA follows: TGTGCCAGCAGCCAGGGAGCCAACAATGAGCAGTTCTTC.

V gene TRBV13 combines with J gene TRBJ2-3; no clear D. V was pared by 3 bases and J by 1 base, with 5 bases between. The CDR3 extends over 13 amino acids. The germline gives CDR1 PRHDT, CDR2 FYEKMQ (reference sequence). DNA for the CDR3: TGTGCCAGCAGCTTCCAGGGCACAGATACGCAGTATTTT. Its protein is CASSFQGTDTQYF.

The chain is built from TRBV5-1 and TRBJ2-5, with TRBD1 matching over 10 bases. With 1 base clipped from V and 11 bases from J, the junction kept 8 bases outside the gene matches. The CDR3 has 14 residues. Germline V gene lookup returns CDR1 SGHRS and CDR2 YFSETQ. CDR3 region: CASSLWDRGVEQYF. The CDR3 DNA follows: TGCGCCAGCAGCTTGTGGGACAGGGGAGTTGAGCAGTACTTC.

The gene calls are TRBV7-2 and TRBJ1-1; a possible D gene is TRBD1 (5 bases). The CDR3 has 16 amino acids. Germline V gene data show CDR1 as SGHTA and CDR2 as FQGNSA. Trimming took off 5 bases at V and 0 bases at J, with 16 bases between the two ends. The CDR3 protein is CASSLQGTGLNTEAFF. The CDR3 nucleotides read TGTGCCAGCAGCCTTCAAGGGACTGGTCTGAACACTGAAGCTTTCTTT. The full variable domain, its missing parts supplied by reference TRBV7-2 and TRBJ1-1, is GAGVSQSPSNKVTEKGKDVELRCDPISGHTALYWYRQSLGQGLEFLIYFQGNSAPDKSGLPSDRFSAERTGGSVSTLTIQRTQQEDSAVYLCASSLQGTGLNTEAFFGQGTRLTVV.

This clone was seen more than once but under ten times. The chain combines TRBV4-3 with TRBJ1-1, with D unclear. With 3 bases removed from V and 1 base from J, the gap between germline ends came to 12 bases. The CDR3 consists of 15 residues. The germline V gene encodes CDR1 LGHNA and CDR2 YSLEER. CDR3 loop: CASSQHPQSNTEAFF. CDR3 bases: TGCGCCAGCAGCCAGCATCCACAATCGAACACTGAAGCTTTCTTT.

V gene TRBV7-3 combines with J gene TRBJ2-2, with 10 bases aligning to TRBD1. The CDR3 is made up of 16 amino acids. Germline-derived CDR1 and CDR2 are SGHTA and FQGTGA. V shed 2 bases, J shed 5 bases, and the junction held 5 bases outside the gene matches. The CDR3 DNA reads TGTGCCAGCAGCTTAGTTGGGACAGGGGTAACCGGGGAGCTGTTTTTT. It translates to CASSLVGTGVTGELFF.

V gene TRBV7-2 combines with J gene TRBJ1-2; D might be TRBD1 (5 bases). CDR3 size: 16 residues. V shed 0 bases and J shed 8 bases, with 19 bases lying between them. Germline CDR1 reads SGHTA; CDR2 reads FQGNSA. DNA of the CDR3: TGTGCCAGCAGCTTAGCCGGGACCGGTGTTCCCTCGGGCTACACCTTC. Its protein product is CASSLAGTGVPSGYTF.

The gene calls are TRBV5-6 and TRBJ2-2, with D possibly being TRBD2 (6 bases). There are 16 residues in the CDR3. Germline V lookup: CDR1 SGHDT, CDR2 YYEEEE. With 1 base removed from V and 3 bases from J, the gap between germline ends came to 13 bases. This CDR3 is CASSLFLASHTGELFF. Here the CDR3 DNA reads TGTGCCAGCAGCTTGTTTCTAGCGTCCCACACCGGGGAGCTGTTTTTT. The full variable domain, rest sourced from reference TRBV5-6 and TRBJ2-2, is DAGVTQSPTHLIKTRGQQVTLRCSPKSGHDTVSWYQQALGQGPQFIFQYYEEEERQRGNFPDRFSGHQFPNYSSELNVNALLLGDSALYLCASSLFLASHTGELFFGEGSRLTVL.

The chain recombines TRBV19 with TRBJ2-1, with 10 bases matching TRBD2. The V gene end was trimmed by 6 bases and the J gene end by 3 bases; junction bases not matched to a gene: 11. Germline V gene data show CDR1 as LNHDA and CDR2 as SQIVND (reference sequence). CDR3 size: 17 residues. The CDR3, as DNA: TGTGCCAGTAGCCTTACGGAGCTAGCGGGAGTCTACAATGAGCAGTTCTTC. As protein: CASSLTELAGVYNEQFF.

The chain has TRBV19 and TRBJ2-3; 7 bases fit TRBD1. The CDR3 extends over 12 amino acids. V lost 3 bases, J lost 9 bases, and 3 bases stayed unmatched. Germline values: CDR1 LNHDA, CDR2 SQIVND (reference sequence). The CDR3 here is CASSMRGPTQYF. CDR3 in DNA: TGTGCCAGTAGTATGAGGGGGCCCACGCAGTATTTT.

The rearrangement joins TRBV29-1 to TRBJ2-1; 12 positions agree with TRBD1. The ends lost 7 bases at V and 9 bases at J; junction bases unmatched: 13. The V gene's germline CDR1 is SQVTM and CDR2 ANQGSEA. This CDR3 region has 15 residues. The CDR3 is CSALNPGQGAGEQFF. The CDR3 bases are TGCAGCGCCCTTAATCCGGGACAGGGGGCGGGTGAGCAGTTCTTC.

The CDR3, as DNA: TGCGCCAGCAGCGCGGGAACAGCTTGGTATAGGTACAATGAGCAGTTCTTC. Its translation is CASSAGTAWYRYNEQFF. The chain has TRBV5-1 and TRBJ2-1; weak D call: TRBD2 (6 bases). The CDR3 contains 17 residues. Trimming removed 4 bases from V and 4 bases from J, with 21 bases in between. CDR1 and CDR2 (germline): SGHRS, YFSETQ. The entire variable domain, with the rest obtained from reference TRBV5-1 and TRBJ2-1, is as follows: KAGVTQTPRYLIKTRGQQVTLSCSPISGHRSVSWYQQTPGQGLQFLFEYFSETQRNKGNFPGRFSGRQFSNSRSEMNVSTLELGDSALYLCASSAGTAWYRYNEQFFGPGTRLTVL.

CDR3 in DNA: TGTGCCAGCAGATTATCCCCCCTCAACACCGGGGAGCTGTTTTTT. Protein sequence: CASRLSPLNTGELFF. The chain combines TRBV2 with TRBJ2-2; no firm D call. This CDR3 has 15 residues. V was cut by 6 bases and J by 2 bases, with 13 bases left in between. Per germline, CDR1 SNHLY and CDR2 FYNNEI.

This chain uses TRBV27 with TRBJ2-1, with 7 bases lining up with TRBD1. Trimming cost V 7 bases and J 4 bases; bases outside gene matches: 7. The CDR3 covers 14 residues. Germline V CDR1 and CDR2: MNHEY, SMNVEV (reference sequence). The CDR3 DNA reads TGTGCCAGCACCTCGGGACAGATGTACAATGAGCAGTTCTTC. It yields the protein CASTSGQMYNEQFF.

This chain uses TRBV9 with TRBJ1-1; D is possibly TRBD1 (6 bases). Germline loops: CDR1 SGDLS, CDR2 YYNGEE. The CDR3 is 15 residues long. Trimming removed 2 bases at V and 2 bases at J, with 13 bases between. CDR3 in amino acids: CASSVTGTPNTEAFF. CDR3 sequence (DNA): TGTGCCAGCAGCGTTACCGGGACACCTAACACTGAAGCTTTCTTT.

The rearrangement uses TRBV4-2 and TRBJ1-1; TRBD1 is a possible D gene (5 bases). Trimming cost V 0 bases and J 5 bases, with 16 bases left between them. This CDR3 spans 16 amino acids. Germline-derived CDR1 and CDR2 are LGHNA and YNFKEQ. CDR3 DNA sequence: TGTGCCAGCAGCCAAGAGCTTCGGAAGGGGAGGACTGAAGCTTTCTTT. Its translation is CASSQELRKGRTEAFF.

This chain connects TRBV7-2 to TRBJ2-2; no reliable D call. Germline V CDR1 and CDR2: SGHTA, FQGNSA. The V end lost 2 bases, the J end lost 1 base, and 11 bases lay between the germline ends. The CDR3 is made up of 16 amino acids. The CDR3: CASSLLSGLNTGELFF. Here the CDR3 DNA reads TGTGCCAGCAGCTTATTGTCCGGCCTGAACACCGGGGAGCTGTTTTTT.

This chain uses TRBV7-2 with TRBJ2-5; D is perhaps TRBD2 (5 bases). CDR1 and CDR2 (germline): SGHTA, FQGNSA. V was clipped by 5 bases and J by 5 bases, with 18 bases between them. The CDR3 is 15 amino acids. In nucleotides, the CDR3 is TGTGCCAGCAGCCAACGCGCAGGTGGCGGGGAGACCCAGTACTTC. The encoded protein is CASSQRAGGGETQYF.

The V call is TRBV18, the J call TRBJ2-4, with a weak D call TRBD2 (5 bases). Trimming took 0 bases from V and 0 from J, leaving 9 bases between them. The CDR3 is 16 amino acids. The germline V gene encodes CDR1 KGHSH and CDR2 LQKENI. The CDR3: CASSPPRVLAKNIQYF. For the CDR3, the DNA is TGTGCCAGCTCACCACCGAGGGTACTAGCCAAAAACATTCAGTACTTC.

The V and J genes are TRBV30 and TRBJ2-7; no clear D. The germline CDR1 and CDR2 sequences are GTSNPN and SVGIG (reference sequence). The V end was cut by 1 base, the J end by 2 bases, with 12 bases between. The CDR3 length is 14 residues. The DNA of the CDR3 is TGTGCCTGGAGTGGTCCGGGTTATACCTACGAGCAGTACTTC. Its protein is CAWSGPGYTYEQYF.

This rearrangement joins TRBV5-1 to TRBJ1-3, with D hard to call. This CDR3 spans 13 amino acids. The germline V gene has CDR1 SGHRS and CDR2 YFSETQ. V shed 0 bases and J shed 4 bases, with 5 bases lying between them. Here the CDR3 DNA reads TGCGCCAGCAGCTTGGTACCCGGAAACACCATATATTTT. Encoded protein: CASSLVPGNTIYF.

The V and J genes are TRBV9 and TRBJ1-2, with unresolved D. Trimming cost V 4 bases and J 4 bases, with 20 bases left between them. The CDR3 totals 16 residues. Per the germline V gene, CDR1 is SGDLS and CDR2 is YYNGEE. CDR3 loop: CASSPHEGIGPYGYTF. CDR3 in DNA: TGTGCCAGCAGCCCCCATGAGGGCATAGGACCCTATGGCTACACCTTC. Based on the CDR3 plus reference TRBV9 and TRBJ1-2, the full variable domain is DSGVTQTPKHLITATGQRVTLRCSPRSGDLSVYWYQQSLDQGLQFLIQYYNGEERAKGNILERFSAQQFPDLHSELNLSSLELGDSALYFCASSPHEGIGPYGYTFGSGTRLTVV.

The chain links TRBV19 to TRBJ1-5; 10 bases are shared with TRBD1. CDR3 length equals 15 residues. Looked up from germline, CDR1 is LNHDA and CDR2 is SQIVND (reference sequence). With V trimmed by 9 bases and J by 10 bases, 15 bases remained unmatched. The CDR3: CASSGATGGVGPQHF. CDR3 nucleotide sequence: TGTGCCAGCAGTGGGGCGACAGGGGGCGTGGGTCCCCAGCATTTT.

This chain links TRBV19 with TRBJ1-4; D is possibly TRBD1 (6 bases). V was pared by 2 bases and J by 7 bases, with 11 bases between. This CDR3 region has 14 residues. Germline loops: CDR1 LNHDA, CDR2 SQIVND (reference sequence). The CDR3 protein is CASSIQGNGEKLFF. DNA for the CDR3: TGTGCCAGTAGTATACAGGGGAACGGTGAAAAACTGTTTTTT. The entire variable domain, with the rest obtained from reference TRBV19 and TRBJ1-4, is as follows: DGGITQSPKYLFRKEGQNVTLSCEQNLNHDAMYWYRQDPGQGLRLIYYSQIVNDFQKGDIAEGYSVSREKKESFPLTVTSAQKNPTAFYLCASSIQGNGEKLFFGSGTQLSVL.

The rearrangement links TRBV7-2 to TRBJ2-3, with D tentatively TRBD1 (6 bases). The germline V gene has CDR1 SGHTA and CDR2 FQGNSA. V was trimmed by 5 bases and J by 6 bases, leaving 15 bases between them. The CDR3 totals 14 residues. CDR3 nucleotide sequence: TGTGCCAGCAGCAACAGGGCCTCGGGGGATACGCAGTATTTT. Protein: CASSNRASGDTQYF.

The chain combines TRBV15 with TRBJ1-6; D is uncertain. This CDR3 has 15 amino acids. Germline CDR1 LNHNV, CDR2 YYDKDF (reference sequence). Trimming pared 0 bases from V and 6 bases from J, leaving 9 bases between. The CDR3 DNA reads as TGTGCCACCAGCAGAGATCCGGAAGTTAATTCACCCCTCCACTTT. Translation gives CATSRDPEVNSPLHF.

V gene TRBV23-1 combines with J gene TRBJ2-5; 8 nucleotides match TRBD1. The J call may be incorrect, as the DNA end agrees better with TRBJ2-7. TRBV23-1 is filed as an ORF, its function uncertain. The CDR3 contains 16 residues. The DNA of the CDR3 is TGCGCCAGCAGTCAAGGACAGGGCCGTAATACCTACGAGCAGTACTTC. Residues: CASSQGQGRNTYEQYF.

The chain employs TRBV4-1 and TRBJ1-2; TRBD1 matches at 7 bases. Germline-derived CDR1 and CDR2 are MGHRA and YSYEKL. The CDR3 is made up of 14 amino acids. Trimming cost V 4 bases and J 1 base; bases outside gene matches: 3. CDR3 loop: CASSPGGINYGYTF. The CDR3 DNA reads as TGCGCCAGCAGCCCAGGGGGGATTAACTATGGCTACACCTTC.

This sequence joins TRBV7-2 and TRBJ2-7; either TRBD1 or TRBD2 may fit D (6 bases each). This CDR3 comprises 14 residues. The V end lost 3 bases, the J end lost 2 bases, and 11 bases lay between the germline ends. Germline CDR1 SGHTA, CDR2 FQGNSA. The DNA of the CDR3 is TGTGCCAGCAGCTTTTACGGGGGCCCCTACGAGCAGTACTTC. Its translation is CASSFYGGPYEQYF.